These 2 T cell receptor beta chains originate from one sample sequenced in a study of beta chain features in type 1 diabetes. Regarding the study as a whole: All four CD4+ subsets of Type 1 diabetes patients contained TCRB CDR3s that were moderately but significantly shorter.

The whole isolated RNA underwent reverse transcription, so sequencing captured expressed TCRB transcripts. The data were produced by immunoSEQ multiplex PCR, yet TCRdb's version contains in-frame clones alone and is incomplete. The profile shows 640,000 or so clones, 10% to 15% of them singletons. These TCRs are of unknown antigen specificity. The sequencing input was naive CD4+ T cells from blood. These receptor sequences come from a young man with type 1 diabetes.

The rearrangement joins TRBV15 to TRBJ2-7; TRBD2 matches at 9 bases. This CDR3 comprises 15 residues. Germline V lookup: CDR1 LNHNV, CDR2 YYDKDF (reference sequence). J lost 3 bases, V lost 0 bases, and 3 bases had no gene match. The CDR3 DNA reads as TGTGCCACCAGCAGAGATAGCGGGGGCTACTACGAGCAGTACTTC. Its translation is CATSRDSGGYYEQYF.

CDR3 residues: CASSWGLAGNEQFF. Written as DNA, the CDR3 is TGTGCCAGCAGTTGGGGACTAGCAGGAAATGAGCAGTTCTTC. The chain recombines TRBV6-5 with TRBJ2-1, with TRBD2 matching 9 bases. Trimming removed 4 bases from V and 7 bases from J; junction bases left unmatched: 5. Germline V gene lookup returns CDR1 MNHEY and CDR2 SVGAGI. The CDR3 consists of 14 residues.